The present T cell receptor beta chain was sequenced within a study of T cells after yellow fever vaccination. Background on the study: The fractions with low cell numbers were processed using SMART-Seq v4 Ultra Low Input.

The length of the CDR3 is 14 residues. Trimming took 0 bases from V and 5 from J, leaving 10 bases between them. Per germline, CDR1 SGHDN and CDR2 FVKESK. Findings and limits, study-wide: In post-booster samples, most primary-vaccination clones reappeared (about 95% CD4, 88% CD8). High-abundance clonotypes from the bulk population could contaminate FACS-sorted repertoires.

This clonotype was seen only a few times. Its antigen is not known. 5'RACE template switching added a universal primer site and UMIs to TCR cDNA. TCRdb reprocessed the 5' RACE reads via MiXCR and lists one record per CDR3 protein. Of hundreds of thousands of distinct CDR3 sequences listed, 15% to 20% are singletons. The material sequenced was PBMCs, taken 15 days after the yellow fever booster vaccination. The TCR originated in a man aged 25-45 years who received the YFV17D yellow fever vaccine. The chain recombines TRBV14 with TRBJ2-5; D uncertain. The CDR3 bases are TGTGCCAGCAGCCAAGATTACTCCCGGGAGACCCAGTACTTC. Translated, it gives CASSQDYSRETQYF.